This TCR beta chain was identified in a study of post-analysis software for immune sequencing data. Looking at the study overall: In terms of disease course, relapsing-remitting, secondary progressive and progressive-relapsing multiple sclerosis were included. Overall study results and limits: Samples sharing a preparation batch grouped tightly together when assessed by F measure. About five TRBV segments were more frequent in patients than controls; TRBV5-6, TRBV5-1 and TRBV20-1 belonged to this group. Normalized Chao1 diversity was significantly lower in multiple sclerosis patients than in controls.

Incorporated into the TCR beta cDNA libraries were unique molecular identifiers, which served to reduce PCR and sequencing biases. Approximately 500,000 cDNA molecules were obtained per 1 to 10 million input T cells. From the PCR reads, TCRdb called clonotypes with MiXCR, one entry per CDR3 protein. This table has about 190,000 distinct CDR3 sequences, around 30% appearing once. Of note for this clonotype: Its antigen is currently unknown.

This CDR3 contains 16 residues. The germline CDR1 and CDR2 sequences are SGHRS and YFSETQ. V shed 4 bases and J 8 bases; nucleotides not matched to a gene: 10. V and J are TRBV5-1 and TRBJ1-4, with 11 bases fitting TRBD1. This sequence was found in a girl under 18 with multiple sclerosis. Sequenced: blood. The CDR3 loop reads CASSPDRGRRGEKLFF. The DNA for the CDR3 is TGCGCCAGCAGCCCGGACAGGGGGCGGAGAGGAGAAAAACTGTTTTTT.